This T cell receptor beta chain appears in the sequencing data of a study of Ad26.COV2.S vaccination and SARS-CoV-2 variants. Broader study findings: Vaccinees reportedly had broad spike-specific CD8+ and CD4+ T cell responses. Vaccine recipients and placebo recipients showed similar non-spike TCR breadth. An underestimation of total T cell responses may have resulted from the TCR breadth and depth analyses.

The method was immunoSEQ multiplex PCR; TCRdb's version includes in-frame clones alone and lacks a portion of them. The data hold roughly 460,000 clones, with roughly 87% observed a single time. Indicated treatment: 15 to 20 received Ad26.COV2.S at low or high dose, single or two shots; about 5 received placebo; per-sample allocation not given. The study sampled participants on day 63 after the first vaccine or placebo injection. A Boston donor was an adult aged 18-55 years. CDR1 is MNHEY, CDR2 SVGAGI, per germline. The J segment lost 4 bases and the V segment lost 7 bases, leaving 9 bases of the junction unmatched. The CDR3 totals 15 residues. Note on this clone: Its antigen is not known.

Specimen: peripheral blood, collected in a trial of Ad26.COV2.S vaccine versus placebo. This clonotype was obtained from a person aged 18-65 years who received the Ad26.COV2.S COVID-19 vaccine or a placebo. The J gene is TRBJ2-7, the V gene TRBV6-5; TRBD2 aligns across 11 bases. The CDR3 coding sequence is TGTGCCAGCACCCGACAAGGACTAGCGGGTTACGAGCAGTACTTC. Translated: CASTRQGLAGYEQYF.